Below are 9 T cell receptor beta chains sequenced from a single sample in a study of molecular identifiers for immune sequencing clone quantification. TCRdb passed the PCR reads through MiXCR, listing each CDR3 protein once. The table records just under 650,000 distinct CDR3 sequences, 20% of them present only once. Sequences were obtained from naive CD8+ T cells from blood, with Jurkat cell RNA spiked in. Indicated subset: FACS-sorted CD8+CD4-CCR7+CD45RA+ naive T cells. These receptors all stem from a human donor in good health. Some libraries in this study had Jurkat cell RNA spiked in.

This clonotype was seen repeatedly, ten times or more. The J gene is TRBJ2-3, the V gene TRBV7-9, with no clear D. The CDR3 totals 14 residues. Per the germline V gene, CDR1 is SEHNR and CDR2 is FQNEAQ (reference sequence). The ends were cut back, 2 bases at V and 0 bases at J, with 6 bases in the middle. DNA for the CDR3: TGTGCCAGCAGCTTACCAGACAGCACAGATACGCAGTATTTT. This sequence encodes CASSLPDSTDTQYF.

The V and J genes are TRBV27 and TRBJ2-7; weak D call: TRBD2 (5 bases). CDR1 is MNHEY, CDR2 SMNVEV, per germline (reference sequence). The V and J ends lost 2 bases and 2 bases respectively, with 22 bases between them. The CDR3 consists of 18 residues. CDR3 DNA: TGTGCCAGCAGTTTAGTTTGGACTTCCCCAGCAAGTACCTACGAGCAGTACTTC. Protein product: CASSLVWTSPASTYEQYF.

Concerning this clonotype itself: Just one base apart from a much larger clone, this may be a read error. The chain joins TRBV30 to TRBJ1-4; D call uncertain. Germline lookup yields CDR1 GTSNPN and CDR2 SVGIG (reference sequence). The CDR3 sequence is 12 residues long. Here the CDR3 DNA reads TGTGCCTGGAGCGAGTATAATGGAAAACTGTTTTTT. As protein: CAWSEYNGKLFF.

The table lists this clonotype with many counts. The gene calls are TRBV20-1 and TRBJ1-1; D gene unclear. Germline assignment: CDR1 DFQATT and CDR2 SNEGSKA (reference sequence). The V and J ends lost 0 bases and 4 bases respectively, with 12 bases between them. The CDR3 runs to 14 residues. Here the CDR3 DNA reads TGCAGTGCTAGAGACGACGTAGCGGGCACTGAAGCTTTCTTT. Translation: CSARDDVAGTEAFF.

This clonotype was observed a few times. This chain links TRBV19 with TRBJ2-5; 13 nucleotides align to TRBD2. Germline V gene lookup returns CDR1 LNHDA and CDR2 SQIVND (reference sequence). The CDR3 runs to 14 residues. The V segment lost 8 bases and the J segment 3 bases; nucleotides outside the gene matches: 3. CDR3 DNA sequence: TGTGCCAGTGGACTAGCGGGGGCCAAAGAGACCCAGTACTTC. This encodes CASGLAGAKETQYF.

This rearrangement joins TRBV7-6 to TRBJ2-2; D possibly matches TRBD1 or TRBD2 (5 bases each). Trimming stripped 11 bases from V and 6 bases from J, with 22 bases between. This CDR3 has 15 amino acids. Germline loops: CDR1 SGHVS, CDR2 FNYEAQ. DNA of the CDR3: TGTGCCGGCACCCCCGAGTGGGGGACCGCCGGGGAGCTGTTTTTT. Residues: CAGTPEWGTAGELFF.

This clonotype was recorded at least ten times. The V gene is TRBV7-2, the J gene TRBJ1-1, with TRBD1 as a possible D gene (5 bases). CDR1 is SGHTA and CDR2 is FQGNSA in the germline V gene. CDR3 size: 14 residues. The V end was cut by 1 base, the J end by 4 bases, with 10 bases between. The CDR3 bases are TGTGCCAGCAGCTTAGATGCGGGGGTCACTGAAGCTTTCTTT. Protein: CASSLDAGVTEAFF. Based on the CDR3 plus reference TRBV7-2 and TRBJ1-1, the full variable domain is GAGVSQSPSNKVTEKGKDVELRCDPISGHTALYWYRQSLGQGLEFLIYFQGNSAPDKSGLPSDRFSAERTGGSVSTLTIQRTQQEDSAVYLCASSLDAGVTEAFFGQGTRLTVV.

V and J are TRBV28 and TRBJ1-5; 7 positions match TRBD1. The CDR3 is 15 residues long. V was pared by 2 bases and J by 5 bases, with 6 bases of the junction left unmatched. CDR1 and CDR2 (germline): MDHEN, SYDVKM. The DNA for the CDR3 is TGTGCCAGCAGTTTAGGCAGGACAGGCTATCAGCCCCAGCATTTT. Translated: CASSLGRTGYQPQHF.

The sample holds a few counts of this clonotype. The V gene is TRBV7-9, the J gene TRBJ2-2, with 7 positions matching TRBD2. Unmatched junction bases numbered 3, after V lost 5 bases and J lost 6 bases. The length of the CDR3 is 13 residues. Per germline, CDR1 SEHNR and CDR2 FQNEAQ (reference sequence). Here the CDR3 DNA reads TGTGCCAGCAGCCCAAGCGGGGCCGGGGAGCTGTTTTTT. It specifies CASSPSGAGELFF.